The next 15 T cell receptor beta chains were all read from a single sample in a study of shared clonotypes between healthy human individuals (TCRdb year 2020). Libraries were constructed by the immunoSEQ multiplex PCR assay. In its TCRdb copy, this immuneACCESS table keeps in-frame sequences only and misses some clones. Where compared with another copy, unresolved V genes explain less than half of these, and the others have no known cause. In this sample the table shows 500,000 to 550,000 clones, approximately 95% of which occur a single time. About 0.067% of the sample goes to the ten largest clones. The sample was naive CD4+ T cells sorted from blood. The intended sense of this specimen's cell subset or site label: CD45RA+ positively selected. The receptors derive from a woman between 25 and 40 years old in good health.

The chain is built from TRBV4-1 and TRBJ2-7; tentatively, D is TRBD1 (6 bases). The germline CDR1 and CDR2 sequences are MGHRA and YSYEKL. This CDR3 comprises 15 residues. The germline V and J ends were trimmed by 1 base and 4 bases, with 14 bases remaining between them. CDR3 coding DNA: TGCGCCAGCAGCCAAGGGTTTGCAGGGACATACGAGCAGTACTTC. Amino acid sequence: CASSQGFAGTYEQYF.

The rearrangement links TRBV19 to TRBJ2-1; 8 nucleotides match TRBD1. The CDR3 has 15 amino acids. The V and J ends lost 4 bases and 7 bases, in that order; junction bases with no gene match: 9. Germline V gene sequence: CDR1 LNHDA, CDR2 SQIVND (reference sequence). CDR3 sequence: CASSTRTGSDNEQFF. The DNA for the CDR3 is TGTGCCAGTAGTACCCGGACAGGGTCTGATAATGAGCAGTTCTTC.

The V gene is TRBV5-5, the J gene TRBJ2-7; D gene ambiguous. The germline gives CDR1 SGHKS, CDR2 YYEKEE (reference sequence). This CDR3 comprises 14 residues. Trimming shortened V by 2 bases and J by 1 base, and 10 bases separated the two germline ends. CDR3 residues: CASSFKNPSYEQYF. The DNA of the CDR3 is TGTGCCAGCAGCTTCAAAAACCCATCCTACGAGCAGTACTTC.

The rearrangement joins TRBV30 to TRBJ2-1; 7 nucleotides agree with TRBD2. CDR3 length: 15 residues. V shed 3 bases, J shed 2 bases, and the junction held 7 bases outside the gene matches. Germline V gene lookup returns CDR1 GTSNPN and CDR2 SVGIG (reference sequence). The CDR3 loop is CAWRPFAGAYNEQFF. CDR3 nucleotides: TGTGCCTGGAGACCCTTCGCGGGAGCCTACAATGAGCAGTTCTTC. The full variable domain, its missing parts supplied by reference TRBV30 and TRBJ2-1, is SQTIHQWPATLVQPVGSPLSLECTVEGTSNPNLYWYRQAAGRGLQLLFYSVGIGQISSEVPQNLSASRPQDRQFILSSKKLLLSDSGFYLCAWRPFAGAYNEQFFGPGTRLTVL.

V gene TRBV7-9 combines with J gene TRBJ2-3, with D hard to call. Trimming cost V 2 bases and J 0 bases, with 15 bases left between them. The length of the CDR3 is 17 residues. Per germline, CDR1 SEHNR and CDR2 FQNEAQ (reference sequence). The DNA for the CDR3 is TGTGCCAGCAGCTTAAGTATGGAGACCTTTAGCACAGATACGCAGTATTTT. Translation: CASSLSMETFSTDTQYF.

Of note for this clone: The identical CDR3 is also encoded by other nucleotide sequences in the sample. The chain combines TRBV10-3 with TRBJ2-1, with TRBD2 identical over 9 bases. Germline trimming cut 10 bases from V and 5 bases from J; bases unmatched to any gene: 3. The V gene's germline CDR1 is ENHRY and CDR2 SYGVKD. The CDR3 extends over 12 amino acids. The CDR3 sequence: CATREGDNEQFF. In nucleotides, the CDR3 is TGTGCCACGCGGGAGGGCGACAATGAGCAGTTCTTC.

Only a few counts were recorded for this clone. The same CDR3 can be traced to other DNA sequences in this sample. The chain recombines TRBV5-1 with TRBJ1-1; D gene unclear. CDR1 and CDR2 (germline): SGHRS, YFSETQ. The V end was cut by 0 bases, the J end by 0 bases, with 6 bases between. The CDR3 is 14 amino acids. The CDR3 spells CASSLDGMNTEAFF. The CDR3 coding sequence is TGCGCCAGCAGCTTGGATGGGATGAACACTGAAGCTTTCTTT.

The chain combines TRBV19 with TRBJ2-2, with D maybe TRBD1 (6 bases). From germline, CDR1 is LNHDA and CDR2 SQIVND (reference sequence). V lost 8 bases to trimming and J lost 1 base, with 11 bases between them. The CDR3 consists of 14 residues. The CDR3 coding sequence is TGTGCCAGTCGCAGACAGGAGAACACCGGGGAGCTGTTTTTT. It specifies CASRRQENTGELFF. Drawing the rest from reference TRBV19 and TRBJ2-2, the complete variable domain is DGGITQSPKYLFRKEGQNVTLSCEQNLNHDAMYWYRQDPGQGLRLIYYSQIVNDFQKGDIAEGYSVSREKKESFPLTVTSAQKNPTAFYLCASRRQENTGELFFGEGSRLTVL.

V gene TRBV25-1 combines with J gene TRBJ1-3, with 7 bases fitting TRBD1. The germline CDR1 and CDR2 sequences are MGHDK and SYGVNS. The junction had 7 bases not matched to a gene; V was cut back by 4 bases and J by 4 bases. The CDR3 is made up of 15 amino acids. The CDR3 DNA follows: TGTGCCAGCAGTGGAACAGGGGTTTCGGGAAACACCATATATTTT. This translates into CASSGTGVSGNTIYF. Full variable domain (missing parts from reference TRBV25-1 and TRBJ1-3): EADIYQTPRYLVIGTGKKITLECSQTMGHDKMYWYQQDPGMELHLIHYSYGVNSTEKGDLSSESTVSRIRTEHFPLTLESARPSHTSQYLCASSGTGVSGNTIYFGEGSWLTVV.

V and J are TRBV27 and TRBJ1-4; D not certain. Looked up from germline, CDR1 is MNHEY and CDR2 is SMNVEV (reference sequence). This CDR3 spans 14 amino acids. V was trimmed by 4 bases and J by 11 bases, leaving 17 bases between them. Here the CDR3 DNA reads TGTGCCAGCAGTTCGTCCGACCAGGCCCACAAACTGTTTTTT. It yields the protein CASSSSDQAHKLFF.

This rearrangement joins TRBV4-1 to TRBJ1-2; 12 nucleotides line up with TRBD1. CDR1 and CDR2 (germline): MGHRA, YSYEKL. The CDR3 has 16 amino acids. Trimming removed 2 bases from V and 4 bases from J; junction bases left unmatched: 5. CDR3 coding DNA: TGCGCCAGCAGCCAACCCGGGACAGGGGGCACCTATGGCTACACCTTC. Translation: CASSQPGTGGTYGYTF.

The rearrangement joins TRBV6-1 to TRBJ2-2; no definite D call. V shed 3 bases and J shed 4 bases, with 6 bases lying between them. The germline V gene has CDR1 MNHNS and CDR2 SASEGT. This CDR3 has 13 residues. In DNA, the CDR3 is TGTGCCAGCAGTGATAGGGCCACCGGGGAGCTGTTTTTT. Amino acid sequence: CASSDRATGELFF.

This chain links TRBV5-5 with TRBJ2-1; 10 positions match TRBD1. Germline V gene sequence: CDR1 SGHKS, CDR2 YYEKEE (reference sequence). V shed 2 bases, J shed 7 bases, and the junction held 3 bases outside the gene matches. The CDR3 has 14 amino acids. CDR3 coding DNA: TGTGCCAGCAGCTTAGGGACAGGGGTAAATGAGCAGTTCTTC. This translates into CASSLGTGVNEQFF. Variable domain in full (rest from reference TRBV5-5 and TRBJ2-1): DAGVTQSPTHLIKTRGQQVTLRCSPISGHKSVSWYQQVLGQGPQFIFQYYEKEERGRGNFPDRFSARQFPNYSSELNVNALLLGDSALYLCASSLGTGVNEQFFGPGTRLTVL.

V usage is TRBV20-1 and J usage is TRBJ2-1, with TRBD2 matching 8 bases. With 3 bases clipped from V and 11 bases from J, the junction kept 3 bases outside the gene matches. The germline V gene has CDR1 DFQATT and CDR2 SNEGSKA (reference sequence). The CDR3 is 11 residues long. The CDR3 region has the DNA TGCAGTGCTAGTCATAGCGGGAAGCAGTTCTTC. As protein: CSASHSGKQFF.

The genes are TRBV27 and TRBJ2-3; maybe TRBD2 (6 bases). The CDR3 runs to 15 residues. V gave up 4 bases and J gave up 4 bases, with 15 bases separating them. In germline, CDR1 is MNHEY, CDR2 SMNVEV (reference sequence). The CDR3: CASSSRREYADTQYF. The CDR3 nucleotides read TGTGCCAGCAGTTCGAGGCGGGAATACGCAGATACGCAGTATTTT.